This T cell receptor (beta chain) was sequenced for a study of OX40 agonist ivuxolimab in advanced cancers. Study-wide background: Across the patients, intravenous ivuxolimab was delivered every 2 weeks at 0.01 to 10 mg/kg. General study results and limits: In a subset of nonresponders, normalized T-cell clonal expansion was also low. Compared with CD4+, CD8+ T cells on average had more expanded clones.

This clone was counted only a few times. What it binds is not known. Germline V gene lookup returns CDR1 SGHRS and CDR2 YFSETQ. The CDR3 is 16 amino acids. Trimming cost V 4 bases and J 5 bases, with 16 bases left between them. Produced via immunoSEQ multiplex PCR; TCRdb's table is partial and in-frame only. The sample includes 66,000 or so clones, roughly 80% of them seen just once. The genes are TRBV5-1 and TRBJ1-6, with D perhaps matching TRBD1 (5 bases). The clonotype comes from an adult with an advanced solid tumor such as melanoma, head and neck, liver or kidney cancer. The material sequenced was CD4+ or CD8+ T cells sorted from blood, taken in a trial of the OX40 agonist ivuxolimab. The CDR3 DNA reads TGCGCCAGCAGCCCCGGCGGGACCGGCAATAATTCACCCCTCCACTTT. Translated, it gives CASSPGGTGNNSPLHF.